A single sample gave rise to the 15 T cell receptor beta chains below, sequenced in a study of post-analysis software for immune sequencing data. Overall study results and limits: Compared with controls, patients had more of roughly five TRBV segments, including TRBV5-6, TRBV5-1 and TRBV20-1.

Every TCR beta cDNA library bore unique molecular identifiers. TCRdb reanalysed the PCR reads using MiXCR and keeps one entry per CDR3 protein. The table lists about 540,000 distinct CDR3 sequences, 30% to 40% of them singletons. Antigens for these TCRs are unknown. Specimen: blood. The receptors derive from a girl younger than 18 with multiple sclerosis.

There are a few counts of this clonotype. This rearrangement joins TRBV29-1 to TRBJ2-5; D perhaps matches TRBD1 (5 bases). This CDR3 contains 12 residues. Per the germline V gene, CDR1 is SQVTM and CDR2 is ANQGSEA. Trimming took off 4 bases at V and 4 bases at J, with 10 bases between the two ends. The CDR3 loop reads CSVVFRGETQYF. The CDR3 coding sequence is TGCAGCGTTGTATTTAGGGGAGAGACCCAGTACTTC. Filled out from reference TRBV29-1 and TRBJ2-5, the complete variable domain reads SAVISQKPSRDICQRGTSLTIQCQVDSQVTMMFWYRQQPGQSLTLIATANQGSEATYESGFVIDKFPISRPNLTFSTLTVSNMSPEDSSIYLCSVVFRGETQYFGPGTRLLVL.

The chain combines TRBV7-9 with TRBJ2-3; D possibly corresponds to TRBD2 (5 bases). Germline lookup yields CDR1 SEHNR and CDR2 FQNEAQ (reference sequence). Trimming took 3 bases from V and 0 from J, leaving 13 bases between them. The CDR3 is 16 residues long. CDR3 bases: TGTGCCAGCAGCTTTCAAGGCAGGACTAGCACAGATACGCAGTATTTT. Protein sequence: CASSFQGRTSTDTQYF.

With regard to this clonotype: A junction boundary mismatches the germline segment, possibly from a read error. The rearrangement uses TRBV20-1 and TRBJ2-1; 9 bases match TRBD2. From germline, CDR1 is DFQATT and CDR2 SNEGSKA (reference sequence). This CDR3 has 16 amino acids. CDR3 nucleotide sequence: TGCAGTGCTACCACCTTAGCGGGGGACCTCTACAATGGGCAGTTCTTC. Protein: CSATTLAGDLYNGQFF.

The genes are TRBV2 and TRBJ1-2; perhaps TRBD1 as D (6 bases). Trimming took 8 bases from V and 4 from J, leaving 11 bases between them. Germline V gene sequence: CDR1 SNHLY, CDR2 FYNNEI. This CDR3 region has 12 residues. The CDR3 sequence is CASGGEGYGYTF. The CDR3 nucleotides read TGTGCCAGCGGGGGCGAGGGCTATGGCTACACCTTC. The variable domain in full, with the rest retrieved from reference TRBV2 and TRBJ1-2, is EPEVTQTPSHQVTQMGQEVILRCVPISNHLYFYWYRQILGQKVEFLVSFYNNEISEKSEIFDDQFSVERPDGSNFTLKIRSTKLEDSAMYFCASGGEGYGYTFGSGTRLTVV.

The chain links TRBV29-1 to TRBJ2-1; D perhaps matches TRBD2 (5 bases). This CDR3 region has 11 residues. The germline V and J ends were trimmed by 2 bases and 8 bases, with 7 bases remaining between them. Germline CDR1 is SQVTM and CDR2 is ANQGSEA. The CDR3 sequence: CSVELAYEQFF. In DNA form, the CDR3 reads TGCAGCGTTGAACTAGCCTATGAGCAGTTCTTC.

This clonotype came up a few times. The CDR3 DNA follows: TGTGCCAGCAGTACACAGGGGACCGAGACCCAGTACTTC. Protein: CASSTQGTETQYF. V usage is TRBV12-3 or TRBV12-4 and J usage is TRBJ2-5, with 7 bases matching TRBD1. CDR3 size: 13 residues. V was clipped by 5 bases and J by 5 bases; unmatched bases: 5.

This chain links TRBV12-3 or TRBV12-4 with TRBJ1-4; D not certain. The CDR3 totals 14 residues. Trimming pared 6 bases from V and 7 bases from J, leaving 15 bases between. CDR3 protein: CASRSGRVGEKLFF. DNA of the CDR3: TGTGCCAGCAGATCCGGTAGGGTGGGTGAAAAACTGTTTTTT.

The chain has TRBV7-9 and TRBJ1-1; 7 bases fit TRBD1. Trimming at V came to 5 bases and at J to 8 bases, leaving 5 bases not matched to a gene. From germline, CDR1 is SEHNR and CDR2 FQNEAQ (reference sequence). The CDR3 sequence is 12 residues long. CDR3 sequence (DNA): TGTGCCAGCAGCGGAGGGACAGCGGAAGCTTTCTTT. This translates into CASSGGTAEAFF. The full variable domain, with the rest looked up from reference TRBV7-9 and TRBJ1-1, is DTGVSQNPRHKITKRGQNVTFRCDPISEHNRLYWYRQTLGQGPEFLTYFQNEAQLEKSRLLSDRFSAERPKGSFSTLEIQRTEQGDSAMYLCASSGGTAEAFFGQGTRLTVV.

To note about this clonotype: Possible read error: a much larger clone is one base away. The chain uses TRBV14 and TRBJ2-3; the D is unclear. Germline lookup yields CDR1 SGHDN and CDR2 FVKESK. This CDR3 region has 12 residues. The CDR3 spells CVSSQTEYTQYF. In nucleotides, the CDR3 is TGTGTCAGCAGCCAGACGGAGTATACGCAGTATTTT.

This sequence joins TRBV5-1 and TRBJ1-1, with D tentatively TRBD1 (6 bases). CDR1 SGHRS and CDR2 YFSETQ come from the germline V gene. The V gene lost 2 bases and the J gene lost 4 bases, with 15 bases spanning the gap. CDR3 size: 15 residues. DNA for the CDR3: TGCGCCAGCAGCTTAAGCCAGGGGCTGACCACTGAAGCTTTCTTT. This encodes CASSLSQGLTTEAFF. The full variable domain, with the rest looked up from reference TRBV5-1 and TRBJ1-1, is KAGVTQTPRYLIKTRGQQVTLSCSPISGHRSVSWYQQTPGQGLQFLFEYFSETQRNKGNFPGRFSGRQFSNSRSEMNVSTLELGDSALYLCASSLSQGLTTEAFFGQGTRLTVV.

In this sample, this clonotype turned up a few times. The chain joins TRBV29-1 to TRBJ1-6; perhaps TRBD1 as D (6 bases). The CDR3 sequence is 17 residues long. Trimming took 2 bases from V and 2 from J, leaving 16 bases between them. CDR1 SQVTM and CDR2 ANQGSEA come from the germline V gene. For the CDR3, the DNA is TGCAGCGTTGAATTTCTAAAGCAGGGGACCTATAATTCACCCCTCCACTTT. Translating it yields CSVEFLKQGTYNSPLHF.

Notes on this clonotype: At one end the junction does not follow the germline gene, possibly because of a read error. CDR3 in amino acids: CSASRGAQGYNEQCF. Written as DNA, the CDR3 is TGCAGTGCTAGCCGCGGGGCCCAGGGGTACAATGAGCAGTGCTTC. The chain uses TRBV20-1 and TRBJ2-1; the D call may be TRBD1 or TRBD2 (6 bases each). Germline lookup yields CDR1 DFQATT and CDR2 SNEGSKA (reference sequence). This CDR3 is built from 15 residues.

The gene calls are TRBV12-3 or TRBV12-4 and TRBJ2-3, with 7 bases aligning to TRBD2. This CDR3 contains 14 residues. Germline trimming cut 7 bases from V and 2 bases from J; bases unmatched to any gene: 6. In DNA, the CDR3 is TGTGCCAGCACCGCTCGGGGGGTCACAGATACGCAGTATTTT. This codes for CASTARGVTDTQYF.

V is TRBV6-2 or TRBV6-3 and J is TRBJ2-3; no clear D. Trimming pared 2 bases from V and 4 bases from J, leaving 13 bases between. CDR1 MNHEY and CDR2 SVGEGT come from the germline V gene. This CDR3 has 15 residues. The CDR3 DNA sequence: TGTGCCAGCAGTTACACGCAGAGAGCGTCAGATACGCAGTATTTT. Its translation: CASSYTQRASDTQYF.

The chain employs TRBV4-1 and TRBJ2-1; no clear D gene. V lost 0 bases and J 6 bases, leaving 9 bases between the germline ends. This CDR3 comprises 14 residues. Germline values: CDR1 MGHRA, CDR2 YSYEKL. CDR3 residues: CASSQDFPPNEQFF. For the CDR3, the DNA is TGCGCCAGCAGCCAAGACTTTCCCCCCAATGAGCAGTTCTTC.